This T cell receptor (beta chain) came from a study of T cell responses to AZD1222 COVID-19 vaccine. Study information: Second doses that came at about 4 or about 12 weeks were put together. General observations from the study: Donors were mostly white British, more females; clonal diversity possibly underestimated. Baseline seropositives among AZD1222 recipients totaled only 6 or 7.

The ends lost 4 bases at V and 5 bases at J; junction bases unmatched: 7. CDR1 is SGHRS, CDR2 YFSETQ, per germline. The CDR3 covers 14 residues. With respect to this clone: Its target is not known.

The repertoire was sequenced with immunoSEQ multiplex PCR; TCRdb's copy has only in-frame clones and lacks some. The sample comprises 150,000 to 200,000 clones, 88% of which are singletons, and 5.5% rests with the top ten. The TCR originated in an adult in good health. Specimen: peripheral blood, collected on day 0 of AZD1222 vaccination. The V and J genes are TRBV5-1 and TRBJ2-7; TRBD1 aligns across 9 bases. This CDR3 is CASSPGTGSNEQYF. In DNA form, the CDR3 reads TGCGCCAGCAGCCCAGGGACAGGGTCTAACGAGCAGTACTTC.